Each of the 16 T cell receptor beta chains below was sequenced from the same sample in a study of cytotoxic CD8 clonotypes in ibrutinib-treated CLL. Sequenced by immunoSEQ multiplex PCR; TCRdb stores in-frame clones only, minus some. The repertoire holds hundreds of thousands of clones, 70% seen once, with less than 20% in the top ten. Sample: PBMCs, taken after 24 months of ibrutinib treatment. The receptors were sampled from a human donor with chronic lymphocytic leukemia.

The chain employs TRBV5-1 and TRBJ1-2; D is perhaps TRBD1 (5 bases). V was cut by 4 bases and J by 4 bases, with 14 bases left in between. This CDR3 comprises 14 residues. In germline, CDR1 is SGHRS, CDR2 YFSETQ. The CDR3 DNA reads as TGCGCCAGCAGCCCCCCGGGGCAGGCCTATGGCTACACCTTC. This encodes CASSPPGQAYGYTF.

About this clone itself: A much larger clone differs by one base, so this may be a read error. The chain links TRBV25-1 to TRBJ2-7, with D uncertain. The CDR3 totals 11 residues. The V gene lost 4 bases and the J gene lost 3 bases, with 4 bases spanning the gap. CDR1 and CDR2 (germline): MGHDK, SYGVNS. In DNA form, the CDR3 reads TGTGCCAGCAGTGCGTACTACGAGCAGTACTTC. Protein: CASSAYYEQYF.

This rearrangement joins TRBV5-1 to TRBJ2-7, with D perhaps TRBD2 (5 bases). In germline, CDR1 is SGHRS, CDR2 YFSETQ. The CDR3 runs to 14 residues. The V gene lost 4 bases and the J gene lost 3 bases, with 14 bases spanning the gap. This CDR3 is CASSHPEDGYEQYF. The DNA for the CDR3 is TGCGCCAGCAGCCACCCGGAGGACGGCTACGAGCAGTACTTC.

The chain couples TRBV7-8 to TRBJ1-5; maybe TRBD1 (6 bases). Trimming shortened V by 1 base and J by 0 bases, and 7 bases separated the two germline ends. Looked up from germline, CDR1 is SGHVS and CDR2 is FQNEAQ. The CDR3 runs 15 residues. CDR3 region: CASSLEGVSNQPQHF. In DNA, the CDR3 is TGTGCCAGCAGCTTAGAGGGGGTTAGCAATCAGCCCCAGCATTTT.

This clone was picked up one time. This chain links TRBV14 with TRBJ2-5, with no clear D. The J call may not be correct, given that the DNA end is closer to TRBJ2-7. Germline V lookup: CDR1 SGHDN, CDR2 FVKESK. The CDR3 contains 12 residues. CDR3 nucleotides: TGTGCCAGCGGTGAAACCTCCTACGAGCAGTACTTC. Its protein is CASGETSYEQYF.

This clone was counted between two and nine times. The rearrangement links TRBV7-2 to TRBJ1-5; D is unclear. The CDR3 totals 17 residues. V was pared by 0 bases and J by 4 bases, with 16 bases between. Per germline, CDR1 SGHTA and CDR2 FQGNSA. The DNA of the CDR3 is TGTGCCAGCAGCTTAGCGAACTGGGCCATCGGAAATCAGCCCCAGCATTTT. This gives the protein CASSLANWAIGNQPQHF.

The chain recombines TRBV12-5 with TRBJ2-1; D is perhaps TRBD1 (5 bases). Germline assignment: CDR1 LGHNT and CDR2 FRNRAP. The CDR3 length is 15 residues. V was shortened by 4 bases and J by 3 bases, with 13 bases between the two germline ends. As DNA, the CDR3 is TGTGCTAGTGGTTCAGGGCGTTCCAACTACAATGAGCAGTTCTTC. Translation gives CASGSGRSNYNEQFF.

In DNA form, the CDR3 reads TGTGCCTGGAGAAAAGACGGAAAATCCTACAATGAGCAGTTCTTC. Translating gives CAWRKDGKSYNEQFF. The chain is built from TRBV30 and TRBJ2-1; D not resolved. CDR1 is GTSNPN, CDR2 SVGIG, per germline (reference sequence). The CDR3 covers 15 residues. V shed 3 bases and J shed 1 base, with 13 bases lying between them.

V and J are TRBV6-5 and TRBJ1-1; D unclear. Between the trimmed V and J ends, which lost 0 bases and 1 base, there was a span of 12 bases. The CDR3 is made up of 16 amino acids. CDR1 MNHEY and CDR2 SVGAGI come from the germline V gene. The CDR3 DNA reads TGTGCCAGCAGTTACTCGATACTTTCGGGGAACACTGAAGCTTTCTTT. This encodes CASSYSILSGNTEAFF.

The genes are TRBV11-1 and TRBJ1-2; D is unresolved. The CDR3 consists of 12 residues. The V end was cut by 6 bases, the J end by 4 bases, with 9 bases between. Germline CDR1 is SGHAT and CDR2 is FQDESV (reference sequence). The CDR3 nucleotides are TGTGCCAGCAGTATAGGACTCTATGGCTACACCTTC. This sequence encodes CASSIGLYGYTF.

The table lists this clone with a few counts. The J gene is TRBJ1-1, the V gene TRBV15; D gene uncertain. CDR1 LNHNV and CDR2 YYDKDF come from the germline V gene (reference sequence). This CDR3 spans 14 amino acids. The germline V and J ends were trimmed by 4 bases and 7 bases, with 16 bases remaining between them. CDR3 protein: CATSIMRGDHEAFF. The CDR3 DNA follows: TGTGCCACCAGCATTATGAGAGGAGACCATGAAGCTTTCTTT. Variable domain in full (rest from reference TRBV15 and TRBJ1-1): DAMVIQNPRYQVTQFGKPVTLSCSQTLNHNVMYWYQQKSSQAPKLLFHYYDKDFNNEADTPDNFQSRRPNTSFCFLDIRSPGLGDTAMYLCATSIMRGDHEAFFGQGTRLTVV.

As for this clone: Sequence at one end of the junction differs from germline and may be a read error. The V gene is TRBV5-8, the J gene TRBJ2-3; 10 bases agree with TRBD2. This CDR3 has 15 amino acids. Per the germline V gene, CDR1 is SGHTS and CDR2 is YDEGEE. As DNA, the CDR3 is TGTGCCAGCACCTTGACGAGCGGGAGGGCAGATACGCAGTATTTT. This codes for CASTLTSGRADTQYF. Drawing the rest from reference TRBV5-8 and TRBJ2-3, the complete variable domain is EAGVTQSPTHLIKTRGQQATLRCSPISGHTSVYWYQQALGLGLQFLLWYDEGEERNRGNFPPRFSGRQFPNYSSELNVNALELEDSALYLCASTLTSGRADTQYFGPGTRLTVL.

This clone has just one count. The chain employs TRBV27 and TRBJ2-7, with 7 bases identical to TRBD1. Trimming removed 0 bases from V and 6 bases from J; junction bases left unmatched: 11. Germline CDR1 is MNHEY and CDR2 is SMNVEV (reference sequence). The CDR3 extends over 16 amino acids. The CDR3, as DNA: TGTGCCAGCAGTTTATCGGGACAGTATCTCGTGGTCGAGCAGTACTTC. Protein sequence: CASSLSGQYLVVEQYF.

This chain uses TRBV5-1 with TRBJ1-1; no definite D call. Between the trimmed V and J ends, which lost 4 bases and 0 bases, there was a span of 19 bases. The CDR3 is 17 amino acids. Germline loops: CDR1 SGHRS, CDR2 YFSETQ. In DNA, the CDR3 is TGCGCCAGCAGCCCGGTATATAAAAGGGCGGTGAACACTGAAGCTTTCTTT. Its translation: CASSPVYKRAVNTEAFF.

The count of this clone is one. The chain carries TRBV28 and TRBJ1-2; D ambiguous. CDR1 is MDHEN and CDR2 is SYDVKM in the germline V gene. This CDR3 comprises 11 residues. V was shortened by 4 bases and J by 7 bases, with 7 bases between the two germline ends. Here the CDR3 reads CASSSSPGYTF. The CDR3, as DNA: TGTGCCAGCAGTTCCTCCCCTGGCTACACCTTC.

V gene TRBV30 combines with J gene TRBJ2-1; D unclear. The CDR3 totals 14 residues. Per the germline V gene, CDR1 is GTSNPN and CDR2 is SVGIG (reference sequence). V gave up 2 bases and J gave up 2 bases, with 10 bases separating them. The CDR3 region has the DNA TGTGCCTGGAGTTTGTACCCGACCTACAATGAGCAGTTCTTC. This gives the protein CAWSLYPTYNEQFF.